The 2 T cell receptor beta chains listed next were all sequenced from one sample in a study of shared clonotypes between healthy human individuals. Measured with immunoSEQ multiplex PCR; TCRdb has only the in-frame clones, and not every one. The data contain 950,000 to 1,100,000 clones, 65% to 75% of them singletons. Sequenced: memory CD4+ T cells sorted from blood. Indicated subset: CD45RA-negative fraction. All receptors derive from a man younger than 30 in good health.

A remark on this clone: Within the sample, other DNA sequences also encode this same CDR3. This rearrangement joins TRBV6-1 to TRBJ1-5; D is undetermined. The V gene's germline CDR1 is MNHNS and CDR2 SASEGT. V lost 3 bases and J 0 bases, leaving 6 bases between the germline ends. The CDR3 consists of 14 residues. CDR3 nucleotides: TGTGCCAGCAGTGAGGCGGATAGCAATCAGCCCCAGCATTTT. Its translation is CASSEADSNQPQHF.

The chain couples TRBV5-4 to TRBJ1-1; D possibly corresponds to TRBD1 (6 bases). CDR3 length: 15 residues. CDR1 SGHNT and CDR2 YYREEE come from the germline V gene (reference sequence). Trimming left V 4 bases short and J 1 base short, with 14 bases between. The CDR3 coding sequence is TGTGCCAGCAGCCCTGGGGGGCAGAGGAACACTGAAGCTTTCTTT. Translating it yields CASSPGGQRNTEAFF.